This is a list of T cell receptor beta chains from one sample in a study of early T cells in non-severe SARS-CoV-2 infection. TCRdb ran MiXCR on the 5' RACE reads and lists one entry per CDR3 protein. This table holds over 50,000 distinct CDR3 sequences, 8% to 10% found once. The sequenced material came from whole blood. These receptors came from an adult who was a healthcare worker with PCR-confirmed SARS-CoV-2 infection or an uninfected control (not recorded which). CDR3s include the opening cysteine and the closing phenylalanine or tryptophan. Fields, in order: D gene, clone size, V gene, J gene, CDR3 DNA, CDR3 protein. D genes are given only for firm matches. A clone size is listed for some rows: how often the clone was seen (once, few, many), or a class if it is expanded.

D gene: TRBD1; clone size: few; V gene: TRBV11-2; J gene: TRBJ1-2; CDR3 DNA: TGTGCCAGCAGCCCCCAGGGGGTAGGCTACACCTTC; CDR3 protein: CASSPQGVGYTF
D gene: -; clone size: -; V gene: TRBV5-6; J gene: TRBJ1-1; CDR3 DNA: TGTGCCAGCAGCCGGTACTTACAGGGTCCCACTGAAGCTTTCTTT; CDR3 protein: CASSRYLQGPTEAFF
D gene: -; clone size: few; V gene: TRBV11-2; J gene: TRBJ2-5; CDR3 DNA: TGTGCCAGCTCCCAAGACAGACAAGAGACCCAGTACTTC; CDR3 protein: CASSQDRQETQYF
D gene: TRBD2; clone size: few; V gene: TRBV20-1; J gene: TRBJ2-3; CDR3 DNA: TGCAGTGCTAGACACCGGGGGGCAGATACGCAGTATTTT; CDR3 protein: CSARHRGADTQYF
D gene: -; clone size: few; V gene: TRBV20-1; J gene: TRBJ2-5; CDR3 DNA: TGCAGTGTTGCATCCGGTACAGGAGAGACCCAGTACTTC; CDR3 protein: CSVASGTGETQYF
D gene: -; clone size: many; V gene: TRBV5-1; J gene: TRBJ2-5; CDR3 DNA: TGCGCCAGCAGCTTGGCCATGTTCTCACGAAAAGAGACCCAGTACTTC; CDR3 protein: CASSLAMFSRKETQYF
D gene: TRBD1; clone size: few; V gene: TRBV12-3/TRBV12-4; J gene: TRBJ1-5; CDR3 DNA: TGTGCCAGCAGTATACGACAGGGGGCTGGTCCCCAGCATTTT; CDR3 protein: CASSIRQGAGPQHF
D gene: -; clone size: many; V gene: TRBV29-1; J gene: TRBJ1-1; CDR3 DNA: TGCAGCGTTGAACAAAGACAGGCGAGAAACACTGAAGCTTTCTTT; CDR3 protein: CSVEQRQARNTEAFF
D gene: TRBD1; clone size: -; V gene: TRBV4-2; J gene: TRBJ2-2; CDR3 DNA: TGTGCCAGCAGCCCAAAAGCAGGGGGGAACACCGGGGAGCTGTTTTTT; CDR3 protein: CASSPKAGGNTGELFF
D gene: -; clone size: -; V gene: TRBV28; J gene: TRBJ2-1; CDR3 DNA: TGTGCCAGCACCTCAGTAAGCAATGAGCAGTTCTTC; CDR3 protein: CASTSVSNEQFF
D gene: TRBD1; clone size: few; V gene: TRBV6-1; J gene: TRBJ1-2; CDR3 DNA: TGTGCCAGCAGTGAAGCGGGGCAGGGGGCTGGCTACACCTTC; CDR3 protein: CASSEAGQGAGYTF
D gene: TRBD1; clone size: -; V gene: TRBV9; J gene: TRBJ2-1; CDR3 DNA: TGTGCCAGCAGCCTTAGCCCTCCAGGGACAGGGGACAATGAGCAGTTCTTC; CDR3 protein: CASSLSPPGTGDNEQFF
D gene: TRBD1; clone size: -; V gene: TRBV5-1; J gene: TRBJ2-4; CDR3 DNA: TGCGCCAGCAGCGGGGGACAGGGTGCCGTAAACATTCAGTACTTC; CDR3 protein: CASSGGQGAVNIQYF
D gene: -; clone size: few; V gene: TRBV3-1; J gene: TRBJ2-3; CDR3 DNA: TGTGCCAGCAGGGACTACAAGACAGATACGCAGTATTTT; CDR3 protein: CASRDYKTDTQYF
D gene: -; clone size: -; V gene: TRBV9; J gene: TRBJ2-4; CDR3 DNA: TGTGCCAGCAGCGTGGGTGGTCTCAGCAAAAACATTCAGTACTTC; CDR3 protein: CASSVGGLSKNIQYF
D gene: TRBD1; clone size: few; V gene: TRBV12-3/TRBV12-4; J gene: TRBJ2-5; CDR3 DNA: TGTGCCAGCGGGACAGGGATTGGGGAGACCCAGTACTTC; CDR3 protein: CASGTGIGETQYF
D gene: -; clone size: -; V gene: TRBV14; J gene: TRBJ2-3; CDR3 DNA: TGTGCCAGCAGTCGGGAAAGGGGGAGGTGGACAGATACGCAGTATTTT; CDR3 protein: CASSRERGRWTDTQYF
D gene: -; clone size: few; V gene: TRBV2; J gene: TRBJ1-1; CDR3 DNA: TGTGCCAGCAGTGATAGCTCGGCAGGGCGAACTGAAGCTTTCTTT; CDR3 protein: CASSDSSAGRTEAFF
D gene: -; clone size: -; V gene: TRBV19; J gene: TRBJ2-5; CDR3 DNA: TGTGCCAGTAGCGCCAACTCCGGAGGGCAAGAGACCCAGTACTTC; CDR3 protein: CASSANSGGQETQYF
D gene: -; clone size: -; V gene: TRBV2; J gene: TRBJ1-2; CDR3 DNA: TGTGCCAGCAGTCATTCTGTAAGGGAATTCTATGGCTACACCTTC; CDR3 protein: CASSHSVREFYGYTF
D gene: -; clone size: many; V gene: TRBV6-1; J gene: TRBJ2-1; CDR3 DNA: TGTGCCAGCAGCGTAAGCGGTGGGACAAGATACAATGAGCAGTTCTTC; CDR3 protein: CASSVSGGTRYNEQFF
D gene: -; clone size: few; V gene: TRBV19; J gene: TRBJ2-5; CDR3 DNA: TGTGCCAGTAGTATCCGGGACACCCTAGGAGCCCAGTACTTC; CDR3 protein: CASSIRDTLGAQYF
D gene: -; clone size: -; V gene: TRBV4-1; J gene: TRBJ2-3; CDR3 DNA: TGCGCCAGCAGCCAAGTTCCTACTAGCACAGATACGCAGTATTTT; CDR3 protein: CASSQVPTSTDTQYF
D gene: -; clone size: few; V gene: TRBV7-9; J gene: TRBJ2-3; CDR3 DNA: TGTGCCAGCAGCTTACAGGGGACCAGCACAGATACGCAGTATTTT; CDR3 protein: CASSLQGTSTDTQYF
D gene: -; clone size: -; V gene: TRBV6-5; J gene: TRBJ1-1; CDR3 DNA: TGTGCCAGCAGTGAGGCAGGGTTGGCCACTGAAGCTTTCTTT; CDR3 protein: CASSEAGLATEAFF
D gene: TRBD1; clone size: -; V gene: TRBV5-1; J gene: TRBJ1-6; CDR3 DNA: TGCGCCAGCAGCTCCAGGCCTCCGGGACAGAGGAGCTCCTATAATTCACCCCTCCACTTT; CDR3 protein: CASSSRPPGQRSSYNSPLHF
D gene: TRBD1; clone size: few; V gene: TRBV28; J gene: TRBJ1-2; CDR3 DNA: TGTGCCAGCAGTTCCCACGGACAGGGGCGAGGAGGCTACACCTTC; CDR3 protein: CASSSHGQGRGGYTF
D gene: -; clone size: many; V gene: TRBV6-6; J gene: TRBJ2-3; CDR3 DNA: TGTGCCAGCAGGTTAACGGGGAGCACAGATACGCAGTATTTT; CDR3 protein: CASRLTGSTDTQYF
D gene: -; clone size: -; V gene: TRBV13; J gene: TRBJ1-1; CDR3 DNA: TGTGCCAGCAGCTCCGAGGGGGCTGAAGCTTTCTTT; CDR3 protein: CASSSEGAEAFF
D gene: TRBD2; clone size: -; V gene: TRBV12-3/TRBV12-4; J gene: TRBJ2-3; CDR3 DNA: TGTGCCAGCAGCCTAAAGGGACTAGCGGGGGATACGCAGTATTTT; CDR3 protein: CASSLKGLAGDTQYF
D gene: -; clone size: -; V gene: TRBV19; J gene: TRBJ1-6; CDR3 DNA: TGTGCCAGTACCGAAGAGGGACATTCACCCCTCCACTTT; CDR3 protein: CASTEEGHSPLHF
D gene: -; clone size: many; V gene: TRBV10-1; J gene: TRBJ2-1; CDR3 DNA: TGCGCCAGCAGCCAGGGCTCCTACAATGAGCAGTTCTTC; CDR3 protein: CASSQGSYNEQFF
D gene: -; clone size: few; V gene: TRBV7-2; J gene: TRBJ1-5; CDR3 DNA: TGTGCCAGCAGCTTAGCGCGAGGGCCAGGAGATCAGCCCCAGCATTTT; CDR3 protein: CASSLARGPGDQPQHF
D gene: TRBD1; clone size: few; V gene: TRBV5-4; J gene: TRBJ2-5; CDR3 DNA: TGTGCCAGCAGCTTGGACCGCTTCGGGACAGGGGACAAGACCCAGTACTTC; CDR3 protein: CASSLDRFGTGDKTQYF
D gene: -; clone size: few; V gene: TRBV30; J gene: TRBJ1-3; CDR3 DNA: TGTGCCTGGACAATGGGCTTCCCCTCTGGAAACACCATATATTTT; CDR3 protein: CAWTMGFPSGNTIYF
D gene: -; clone size: many; V gene: TRBV3-1; J gene: TRBJ1-1; CDR3 DNA: TGTGCCAGCAGCCAAGATGGCGGCGACACTGAAGCTTTCTTT; CDR3 protein: CASSQDGGDTEAFF
D gene: -; clone size: few; V gene: TRBV15; J gene: TRBJ1-2; CDR3 DNA: TGTGCCACCAGCACAGATTCCGGAGTTCAGACCGGCTACACCTTC; CDR3 protein: CATSTDSGVQTGYTF
D gene: TRBD2; clone size: many; V gene: TRBV29-1; J gene: TRBJ2-5; CDR3 DNA: TGCAGCGTTGAGGTAGCGGGGGGGCTCCCCCAGTACTTC; CDR3 protein: CSVEVAGGLPQYF
D gene: TRBD2; clone size: few; V gene: TRBV11-2; J gene: TRBJ2-4; CDR3 DNA: TGTGCCAGCAGTTCCGGGGGGTTTCAGTACTTC; CDR3 protein: CASSSGGFQYF
D gene: -; clone size: few; V gene: TRBV10-3; J gene: TRBJ2-5; CDR3 DNA: TGTGCCTCCCAGGCTGGGACATCACAAGAGACCCAGTACTTC; CDR3 protein: CASQAGTSQETQYF
D gene: TRBD1; clone size: -; V gene: TRBV3-1; J gene: TRBJ1-6; CDR3 DNA: TGTGCCAGCAGCCAAGGGCAACAGGGGAGTTCACCCCTCCACTTT; CDR3 protein: CASSQGQQGSSPLHF
D gene: -; clone size: few; V gene: TRBV5-6; J gene: TRBJ1-2; CDR3 DNA: TGTGCCAGCAGCCCCAGCGGGACGGCAGTCTATGGCTACACCTTC; CDR3 protein: CASSPSGTAVYGYTF
D gene: TRBD1; clone size: few; V gene: TRBV5-4; J gene: TRBJ2-1; CDR3 DNA: TGTGCCAGCAGCTTCGTAGGGGGCCGGGACAATGAGCAGTTCTTC; CDR3 protein: CASSFVGGRDNEQFF
D gene: -; clone size: few; V gene: TRBV19; J gene: TRBJ1-1; CDR3 DNA: TGTGCCAGTAGTATTTCGCGGGTAGAAGCTTTCTTT; CDR3 protein: CASSISRVEAFF
D gene: -; clone size: few; V gene: TRBV9; J gene: TRBJ2-1; CDR3 DNA: TGTGCCAGCAGCCTCGTGGACGTAGGGGTGGGCGAGCAGTTCTTC; CDR3 protein: CASSLVDVGVGEQFF
D gene: -; clone size: many; V gene: TRBV18; J gene: TRBJ1-2; CDR3 DNA: TGTGCCAGCTCCAAAGCCGATACTAACTATGGCTACACCTTC; CDR3 protein: CASSKADTNYGYTF
D gene: -; clone size: many; V gene: TRBV7-3; J gene: TRBJ1-5; CDR3 DNA: TGTGCCAGCAGCTTAAATGGTGGGGGCAATCAGCCCCAGCATTTT; CDR3 protein: CASSLNGGGNQPQHF
D gene: -; clone size: many; V gene: TRBV12-3/TRBV12-4; J gene: TRBJ2-2; CDR3 DNA: TGTGCCAGCAACGCGGGACTCAAGAACACCGGGGAGCTGTTTTTT; CDR3 protein: CASNAGLKNTGELFF
D gene: TRBD1; clone size: -; V gene: TRBV6-6; J gene: TRBJ2-1; CDR3 DNA: TGTGCCAGCAGTTACTCCGGGACAGGGGGGTTCTTC; CDR3 protein: CASSYSGTGGFF
D gene: -; clone size: -; V gene: TRBV5-4; J gene: TRBJ2-1; CDR3 DNA: TGTGCCAGCAGCTTGTCGGTCTTAAATGAGCAGTTCTTC; CDR3 protein: CASSLSVLNEQFF